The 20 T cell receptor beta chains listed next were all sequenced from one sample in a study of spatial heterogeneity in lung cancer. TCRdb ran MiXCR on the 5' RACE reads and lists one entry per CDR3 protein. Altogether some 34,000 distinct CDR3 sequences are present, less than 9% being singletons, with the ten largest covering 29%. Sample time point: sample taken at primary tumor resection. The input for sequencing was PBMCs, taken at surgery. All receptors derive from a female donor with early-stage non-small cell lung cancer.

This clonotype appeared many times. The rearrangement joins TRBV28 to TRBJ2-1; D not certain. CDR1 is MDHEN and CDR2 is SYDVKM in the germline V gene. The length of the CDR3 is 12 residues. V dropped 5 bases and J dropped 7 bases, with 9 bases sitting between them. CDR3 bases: TGTGCCAGCAGTCCCCCTTGGAATGAGCAGTTCTTC. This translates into CASSPPWNEQFF. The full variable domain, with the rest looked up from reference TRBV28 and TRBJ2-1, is DVKVTQSSRYLVKRTGEKVFLECVQDMDHENMFWYRQDPGLGLRLIYFSYDVKMKEKGDIPEGYSVSREKKERFSLILESASTNQTSMYLCASSPPWNEQFFGPGTRLTVL.

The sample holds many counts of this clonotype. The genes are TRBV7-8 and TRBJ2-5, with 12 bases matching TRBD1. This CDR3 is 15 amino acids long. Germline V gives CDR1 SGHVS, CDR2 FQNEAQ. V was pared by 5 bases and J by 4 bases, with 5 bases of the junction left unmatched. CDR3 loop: CASSTWDRGRETQYF. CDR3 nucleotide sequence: TGTGCCAGCAGCACTTGGGACAGGGGGCGAGAGACCCAGTACTTC.

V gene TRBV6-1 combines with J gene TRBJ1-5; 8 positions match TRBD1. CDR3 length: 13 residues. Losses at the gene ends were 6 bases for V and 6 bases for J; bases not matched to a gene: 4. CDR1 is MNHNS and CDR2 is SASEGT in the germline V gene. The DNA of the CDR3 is TGTGCCAGCAGAGGACAGGGAGGTCAGCCCCAGCATTTT. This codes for CASRGQGGQPQHF.

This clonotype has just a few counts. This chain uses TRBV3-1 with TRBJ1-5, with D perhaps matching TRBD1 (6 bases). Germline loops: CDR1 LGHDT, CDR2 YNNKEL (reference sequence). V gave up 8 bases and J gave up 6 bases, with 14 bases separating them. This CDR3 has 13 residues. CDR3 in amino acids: CASARGEGQPQHF. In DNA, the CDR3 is TGTGCCAGCGCAAGGGGGGAGGGTCAGCCCCAGCATTTT.

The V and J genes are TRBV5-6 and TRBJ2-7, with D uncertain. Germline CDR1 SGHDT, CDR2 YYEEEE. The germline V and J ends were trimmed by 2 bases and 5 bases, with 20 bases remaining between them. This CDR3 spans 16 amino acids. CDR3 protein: CASSFGLIRAEDEQYF. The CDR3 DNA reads TGTGCCAGCAGCTTTGGTCTGATCCGGGCCGAGGACGAGCAGTACTTC.

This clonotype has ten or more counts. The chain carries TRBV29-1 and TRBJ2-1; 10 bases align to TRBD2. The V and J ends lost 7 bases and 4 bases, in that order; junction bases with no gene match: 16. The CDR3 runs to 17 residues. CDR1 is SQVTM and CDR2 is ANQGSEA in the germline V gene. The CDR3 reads CSAVAGPLAGAYNEQFF. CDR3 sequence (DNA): TGCAGCGCGGTCGCAGGGCCCCTAGCGGGAGCTTACAATGAGCAGTTCTTC.

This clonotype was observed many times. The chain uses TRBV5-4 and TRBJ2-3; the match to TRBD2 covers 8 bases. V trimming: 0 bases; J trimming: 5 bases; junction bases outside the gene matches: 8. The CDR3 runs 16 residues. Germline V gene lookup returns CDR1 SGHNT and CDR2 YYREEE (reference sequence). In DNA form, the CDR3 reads TGTGCCAGCAGCTTGGCCATGCGGGGGGCCCTAGATACGCAGTATTTT. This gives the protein CASSLAMRGALDTQYF.

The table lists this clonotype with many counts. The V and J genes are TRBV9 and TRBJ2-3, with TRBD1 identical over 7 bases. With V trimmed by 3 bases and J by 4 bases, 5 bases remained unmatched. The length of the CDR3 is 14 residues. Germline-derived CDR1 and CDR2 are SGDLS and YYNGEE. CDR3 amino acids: CASSETQGADTQYF. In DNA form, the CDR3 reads TGTGCCAGCAGCGAGACCCAGGGGGCAGATACGCAGTATTTT.

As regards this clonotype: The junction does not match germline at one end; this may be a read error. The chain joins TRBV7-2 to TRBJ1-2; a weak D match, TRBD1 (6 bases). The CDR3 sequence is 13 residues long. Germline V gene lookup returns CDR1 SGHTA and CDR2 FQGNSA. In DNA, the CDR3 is TGTGCCAACAGCTTAGACAGGAACTATGGCTACACCTTC. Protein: CANSLDRNYGYTF. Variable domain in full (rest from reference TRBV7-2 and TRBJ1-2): GAGVSQSPSNKVTEKGKDVELRCDPISGHTALYWYRQSLGQGLEFLIYFQGNSAPDKSGLPSDRFSAERTGGSVSTLTIQRTQQEDSAVYLCANSLDRNYGYTFGSGTRLTVV.

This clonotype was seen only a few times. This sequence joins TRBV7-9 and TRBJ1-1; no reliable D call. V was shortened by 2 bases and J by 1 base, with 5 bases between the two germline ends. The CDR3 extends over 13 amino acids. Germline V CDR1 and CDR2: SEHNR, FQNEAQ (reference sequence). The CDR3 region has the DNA TGTGCCAGCAGCTTATACAGGAACACTGAAGCTTTCTTT. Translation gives CASSLYRNTEAFF.

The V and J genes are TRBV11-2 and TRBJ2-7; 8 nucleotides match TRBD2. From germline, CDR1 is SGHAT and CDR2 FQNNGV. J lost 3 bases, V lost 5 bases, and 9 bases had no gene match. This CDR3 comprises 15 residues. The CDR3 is CASSRGGGRNYEQYF. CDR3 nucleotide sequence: TGTGCCAGCAGCCGCGGAGGCGGGAGGAACTACGAGCAGTACTTC.

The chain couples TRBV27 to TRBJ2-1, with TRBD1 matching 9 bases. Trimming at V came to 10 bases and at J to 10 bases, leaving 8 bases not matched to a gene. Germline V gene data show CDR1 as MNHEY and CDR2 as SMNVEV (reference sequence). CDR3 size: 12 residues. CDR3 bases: TGTGCCACCAACAGGGGGCCGGGAGAGCAGTTCTTC. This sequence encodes CATNRGPGEQFF.

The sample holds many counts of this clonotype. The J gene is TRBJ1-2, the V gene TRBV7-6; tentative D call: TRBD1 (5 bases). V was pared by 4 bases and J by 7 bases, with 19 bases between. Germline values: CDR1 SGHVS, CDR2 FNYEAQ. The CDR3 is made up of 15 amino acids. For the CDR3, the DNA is TGTGCCAGCAGCTCAGGCCAGGACAAAACAACTGGCTACACCTTC. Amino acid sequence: CASSSGQDKTTGYTF.

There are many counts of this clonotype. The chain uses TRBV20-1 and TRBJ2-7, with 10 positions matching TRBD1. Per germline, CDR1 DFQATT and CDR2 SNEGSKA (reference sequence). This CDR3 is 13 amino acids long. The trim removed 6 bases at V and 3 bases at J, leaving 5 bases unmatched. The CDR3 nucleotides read TGCAGTGCCGAGGGACAGGGGATCTACGAGCAGTACTTC. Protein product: CSAEGQGIYEQYF.

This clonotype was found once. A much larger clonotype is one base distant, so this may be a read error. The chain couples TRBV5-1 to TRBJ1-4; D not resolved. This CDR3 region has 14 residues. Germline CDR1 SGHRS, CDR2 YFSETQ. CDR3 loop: CAGSSGSSNEKLFF. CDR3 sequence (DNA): TGCGCCGGCAGCAGCGGCAGCAGTAATGAAAAACTGTTTTTT.

The CDR3 loop reads CASTTQESNEQFF. The CDR3 region has the DNA TGTGCCAGTACCACCCAAGAGAGCAATGAGCAGTTCTTC. The rearrangement uses TRBV19 and TRBJ2-1; D remains ambiguous. Trimming removed 7 bases from V and 6 bases from J, with 13 bases in between. CDR1 LNHDA and CDR2 SQIVND come from the germline V gene (reference sequence). This CDR3 has 13 residues.

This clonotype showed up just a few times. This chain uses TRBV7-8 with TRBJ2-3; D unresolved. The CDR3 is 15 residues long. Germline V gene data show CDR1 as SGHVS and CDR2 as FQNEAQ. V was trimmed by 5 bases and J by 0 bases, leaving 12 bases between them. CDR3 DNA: TGTGCCAGCAGCCTCTTAGGCGGCAGCACAGATACGCAGTATTTT. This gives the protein CASSLLGGSTDTQYF. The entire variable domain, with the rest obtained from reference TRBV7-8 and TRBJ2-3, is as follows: GAGVSQSPRYKVAKRGQDVALRCDPISGHVSLFWYQQALGQGPEFLTYFQNEAQLDKSGLPSDRFFAERPEGSVSTLKIQRTQQEDSAVYLCASSLLGGSTDTQYFGPGTRLTVL.

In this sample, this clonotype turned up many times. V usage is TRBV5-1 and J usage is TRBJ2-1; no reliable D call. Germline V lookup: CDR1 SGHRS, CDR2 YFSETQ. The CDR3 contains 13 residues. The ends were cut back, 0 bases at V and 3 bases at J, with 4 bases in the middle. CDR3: CASSLGSYNEQFF. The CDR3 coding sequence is TGCGCCAGCAGCTTGGGCAGCTACAATGAGCAGTTCTTC.

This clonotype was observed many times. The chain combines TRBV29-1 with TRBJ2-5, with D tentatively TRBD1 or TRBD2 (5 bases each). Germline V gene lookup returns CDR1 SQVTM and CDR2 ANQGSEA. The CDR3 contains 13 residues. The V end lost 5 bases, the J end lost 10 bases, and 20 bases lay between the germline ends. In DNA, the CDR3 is TGCAGCGTTCCCTCGGGGCGGGTCCTGGGCCAGTACTTC. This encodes CSVPSGRVLGQYF. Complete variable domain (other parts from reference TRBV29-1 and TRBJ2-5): SAVISQKPSRDICQRGTSLTIQCQVDSQVTMMFWYRQQPGQSLTLIATANQGSEATYESGFVIDKFPISRPNLTFSTLTVSNMSPEDSSIYLCSVPSGRVLGQYFGPGTRLLVL.

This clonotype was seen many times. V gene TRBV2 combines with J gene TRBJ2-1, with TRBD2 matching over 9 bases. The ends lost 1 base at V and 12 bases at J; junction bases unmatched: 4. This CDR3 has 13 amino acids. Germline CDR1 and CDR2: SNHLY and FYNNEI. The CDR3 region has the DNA TGTGCCAGCAGTGAAGACCTAGCGGGGAGGCAGTTCTTC. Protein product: CASSEDLAGRQFF.